This T cell receptor beta chain stems from a study of T cells in Graves' hyperthyroidism and ophthalmopathy. This clonotype was seen ten or more times. CDR3 size: 15 residues. Per the germline V gene, CDR1 is SGHTA and CDR2 is FQGTGA. Trimming took off 5 bases at V and 2 bases at J, with 14 bases between the two ends. Amplified TCR beta CDR3 regions came from RNA transcripts. Using the HTBI primer set, a first-round RT-PCR was run on the TCR CDR3. TCRdb recomputed calls from the multiplex PCR reads with MiXCR, one row per CDR3 protein. In the table there are about 350,000 distinct CDR3 sequences, around 15% of which are singletons.

The sequencing sample was made of blood. The genes are TRBV7-3 and TRBJ2-3; D is undetermined. This sequence originates from a woman aged 55-70 years with Graves' ophthalmopathy. The CDR3 sequence: CASSPTPVDTDTQYF. The CDR3 coding sequence is TGTGCCAGCAGCCCCACCCCCGTTGACACAGATACGCAGTATTTT.